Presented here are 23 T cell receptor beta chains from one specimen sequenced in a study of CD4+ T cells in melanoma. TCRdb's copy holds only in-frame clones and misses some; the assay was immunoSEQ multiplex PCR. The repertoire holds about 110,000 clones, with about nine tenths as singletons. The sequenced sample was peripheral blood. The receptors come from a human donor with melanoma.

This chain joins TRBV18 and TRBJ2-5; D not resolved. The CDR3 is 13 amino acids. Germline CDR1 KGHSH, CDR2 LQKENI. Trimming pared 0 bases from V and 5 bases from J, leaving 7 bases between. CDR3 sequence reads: CASSPPYTETQYF. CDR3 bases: TGTGCCAGCTCACCACCGTATACCGAGACCCAGTACTTC. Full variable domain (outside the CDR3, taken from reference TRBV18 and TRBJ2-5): NAGVMQNPRHLVRRRGQEARLRCSPMKGHSHVYWYRQLPEEGLKFMVYLQKENIIDESGMPKERFSAEFPKEGPSILRIQQVVRGDSAAYFCASSPPYTETQYFGPGTRLLVL.

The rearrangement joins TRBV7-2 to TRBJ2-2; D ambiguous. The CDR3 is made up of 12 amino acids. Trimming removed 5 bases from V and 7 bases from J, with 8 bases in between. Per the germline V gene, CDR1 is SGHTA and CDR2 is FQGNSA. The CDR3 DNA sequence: TGTGCCAGCAGCGAGCATGGCGGGGAGCTGTTTTTT. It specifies CASSEHGGELFF.

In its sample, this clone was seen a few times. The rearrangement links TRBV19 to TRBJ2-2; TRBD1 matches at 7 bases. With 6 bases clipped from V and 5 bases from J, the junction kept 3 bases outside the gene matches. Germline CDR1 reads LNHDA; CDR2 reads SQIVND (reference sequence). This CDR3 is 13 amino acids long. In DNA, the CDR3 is TGTGCCAGTAGAAACAGGGGAACCGGGGAGCTGTTTTTT. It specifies CASRNRGTGELFF.

The DNA of the CDR3 is TGTGCCAGCAGCGTAACAGGAGAGACCCAGTACTTC. Its translation: CASSVTGETQYF. This sequence joins TRBV9 and TRBJ2-5; weak D call: TRBD1 (5 bases). Germline CDR1 is SGDLS and CDR2 is YYNGEE. The CDR3 totals 12 residues. The ends were cut back, 1 base at V and 4 bases at J, with 5 bases in the middle.

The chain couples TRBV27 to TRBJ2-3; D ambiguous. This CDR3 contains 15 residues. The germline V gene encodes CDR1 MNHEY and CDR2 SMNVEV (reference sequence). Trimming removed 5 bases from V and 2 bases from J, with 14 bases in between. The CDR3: CASSPPEKSTDTQYF. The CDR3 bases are TGTGCCAGCAGTCCCCCGGAAAAATCCACAGATACGCAGTATTTT.

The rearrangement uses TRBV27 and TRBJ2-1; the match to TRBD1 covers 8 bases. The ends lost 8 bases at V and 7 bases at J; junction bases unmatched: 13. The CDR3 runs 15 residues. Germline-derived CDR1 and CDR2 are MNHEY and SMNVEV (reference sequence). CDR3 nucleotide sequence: TGTGCCAGCGGACTACAGGGGGGAAGGAAAAATGAGCAGTTCTTC. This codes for CASGLQGGRKNEQFF.

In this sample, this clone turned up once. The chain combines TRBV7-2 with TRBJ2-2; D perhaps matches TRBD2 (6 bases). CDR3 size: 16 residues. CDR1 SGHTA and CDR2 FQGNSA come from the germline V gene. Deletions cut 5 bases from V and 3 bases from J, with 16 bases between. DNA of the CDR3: TGTGCCAGCAGCCCACGCGGGACTTCTTACACCGGGGAGCTGTTTTTT. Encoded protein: CASSPRGTSYTGELFF.

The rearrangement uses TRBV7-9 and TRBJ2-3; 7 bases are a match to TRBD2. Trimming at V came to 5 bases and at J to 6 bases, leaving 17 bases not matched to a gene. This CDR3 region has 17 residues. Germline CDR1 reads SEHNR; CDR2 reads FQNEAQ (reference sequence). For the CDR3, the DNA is TGTGCCAGCAGCCCTCACTCCCGACTAGCAGGTGGGGATACGCAGTATTTT. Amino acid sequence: CASSPHSRLAGGDTQYF.

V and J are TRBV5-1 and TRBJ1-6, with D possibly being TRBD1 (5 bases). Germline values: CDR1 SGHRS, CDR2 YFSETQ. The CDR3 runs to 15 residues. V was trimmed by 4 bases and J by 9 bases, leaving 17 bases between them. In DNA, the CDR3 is TGCGCCAGCAGCCCCTCGGTAGGGGTGGGTTCACCCCTCCACTTT. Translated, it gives CASSPSVGVGSPLHF.

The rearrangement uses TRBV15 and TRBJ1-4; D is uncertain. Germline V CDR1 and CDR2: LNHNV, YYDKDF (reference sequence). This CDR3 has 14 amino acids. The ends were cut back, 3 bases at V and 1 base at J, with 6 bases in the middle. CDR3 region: CATSSEETNEKLFF. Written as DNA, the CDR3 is TGTGCCACCAGCAGCGAAGAAACTAATGAAAAACTGTTTTTT.

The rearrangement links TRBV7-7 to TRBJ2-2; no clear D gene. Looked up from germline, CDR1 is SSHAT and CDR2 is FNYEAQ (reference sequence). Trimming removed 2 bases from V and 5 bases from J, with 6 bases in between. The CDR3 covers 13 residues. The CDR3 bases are TGTGCCAGCAGCTTATTAGTTACCGGGGAGCTGTTTTTT. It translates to CASSLLVTGELFF.

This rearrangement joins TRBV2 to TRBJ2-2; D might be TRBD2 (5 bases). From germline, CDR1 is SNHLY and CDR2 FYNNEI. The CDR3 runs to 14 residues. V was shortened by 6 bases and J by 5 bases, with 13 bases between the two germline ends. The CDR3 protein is CASRGRVGTGELFF. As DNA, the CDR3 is TGTGCCAGCAGAGGGCGGGTGGGGACCGGGGAGCTGTTTTTT.

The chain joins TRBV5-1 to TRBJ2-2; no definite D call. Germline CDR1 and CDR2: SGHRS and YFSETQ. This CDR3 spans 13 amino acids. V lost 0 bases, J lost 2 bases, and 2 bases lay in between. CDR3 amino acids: CASSLVNTGELFF. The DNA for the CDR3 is TGCGCCAGCAGCTTGGTTAACACCGGGGAGCTGTTTTTT. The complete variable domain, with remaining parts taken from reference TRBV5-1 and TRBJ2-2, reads KAGVTQTPRYLIKTRGQQVTLSCSPISGHRSVSWYQQTPGQGLQFLFEYFSETQRNKGNFPGRFSGRQFSNSRSEMNVSTLELGDSALYLCASSLVNTGELFFGEGSRLTVL.

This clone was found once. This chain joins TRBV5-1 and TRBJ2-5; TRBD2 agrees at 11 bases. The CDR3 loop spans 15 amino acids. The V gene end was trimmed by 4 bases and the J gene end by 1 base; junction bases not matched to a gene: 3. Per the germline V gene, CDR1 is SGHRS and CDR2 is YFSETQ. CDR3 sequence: CASSGSGGVQETQYF. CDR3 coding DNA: TGCGCCAGCAGCGGTAGCGGGGGGGTCCAAGAGACCCAGTACTTC. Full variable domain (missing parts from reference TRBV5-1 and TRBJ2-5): KAGVTQTPRYLIKTRGQQVTLSCSPISGHRSVSWYQQTPGQGLQFLFEYFSETQRNKGNFPGRFSGRQFSNSRSEMNVSTLELGDSALYLCASSGSGGVQETQYFGPGTRLLVL.

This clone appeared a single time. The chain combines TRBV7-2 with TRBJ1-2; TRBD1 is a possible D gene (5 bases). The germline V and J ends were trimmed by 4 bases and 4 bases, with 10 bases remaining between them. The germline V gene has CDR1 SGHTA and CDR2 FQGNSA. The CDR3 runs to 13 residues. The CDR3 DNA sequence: TGTGCCAGCAGCTCGGGGCAGCCCTATGGCTACACCTTC. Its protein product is CASSSGQPYGYTF.

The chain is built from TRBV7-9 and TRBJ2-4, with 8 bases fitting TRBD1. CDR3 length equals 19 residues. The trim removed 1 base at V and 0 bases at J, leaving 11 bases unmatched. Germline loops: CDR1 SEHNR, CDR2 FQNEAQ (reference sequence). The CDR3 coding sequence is TGTGCCAGCAGCTTAGTGTTCGGGGGACAGGATCTAGCCAAAAACATTCAGTACTTC. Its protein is CASSLVFGGQDLAKNIQYF.

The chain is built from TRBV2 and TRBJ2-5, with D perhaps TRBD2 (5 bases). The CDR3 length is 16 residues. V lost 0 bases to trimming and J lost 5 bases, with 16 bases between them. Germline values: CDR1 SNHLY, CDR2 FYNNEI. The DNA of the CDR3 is TGTGCCAGCAGTGAAGCTCTTGGTGTTGGCGGGGAGACCCAGTACTTC. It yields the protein CASSEALGVGGETQYF. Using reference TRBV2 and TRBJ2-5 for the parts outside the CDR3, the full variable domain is EPEVTQTPSHQVTQMGQEVILRCVPISNHLYFYWYRQILGQKVEFLVSFYNNEISEKSEIFDDQFSVERPDGSNFTLKIRSTKLEDSAMYFCASSEALGVGGETQYFGPGTRLLVL.

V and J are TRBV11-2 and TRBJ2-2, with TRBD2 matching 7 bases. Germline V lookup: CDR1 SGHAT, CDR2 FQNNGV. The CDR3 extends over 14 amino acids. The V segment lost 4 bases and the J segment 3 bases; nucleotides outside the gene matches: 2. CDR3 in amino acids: CASSSGRDTGELFF. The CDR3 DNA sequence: TGTGCCAGCAGCTCTGGGAGGGACACCGGGGAGCTGTTTTTT.

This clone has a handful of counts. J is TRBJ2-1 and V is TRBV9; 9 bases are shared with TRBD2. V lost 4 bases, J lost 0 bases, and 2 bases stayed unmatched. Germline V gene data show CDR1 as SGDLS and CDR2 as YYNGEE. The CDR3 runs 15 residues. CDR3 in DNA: TGTGCCAGCAGCATTAGCGGGGGCTCCTACAATGAGCAGTTCTTC. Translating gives CASSISGGSYNEQFF.

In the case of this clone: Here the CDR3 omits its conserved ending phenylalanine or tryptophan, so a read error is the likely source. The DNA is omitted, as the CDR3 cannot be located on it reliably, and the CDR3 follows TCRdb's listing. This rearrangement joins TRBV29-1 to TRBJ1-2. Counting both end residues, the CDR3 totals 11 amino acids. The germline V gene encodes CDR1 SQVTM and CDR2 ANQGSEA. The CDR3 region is CSVGGSVLSEV.

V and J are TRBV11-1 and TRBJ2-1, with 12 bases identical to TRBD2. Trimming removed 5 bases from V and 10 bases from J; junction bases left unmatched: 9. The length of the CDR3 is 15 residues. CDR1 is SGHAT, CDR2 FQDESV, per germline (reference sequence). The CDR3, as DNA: TGTGCCAGCAGCCCGACTAGCGGGAGACGAGGGGAGCAGTTCTTC. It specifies CASSPTSGRRGEQFF.

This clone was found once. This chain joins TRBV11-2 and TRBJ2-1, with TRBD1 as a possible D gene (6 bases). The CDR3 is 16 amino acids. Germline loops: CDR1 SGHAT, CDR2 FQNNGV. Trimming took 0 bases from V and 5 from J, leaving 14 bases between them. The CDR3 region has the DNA TGTGCCAGCAGCTTAGAGTTTGAGGGGGTGAACAATGAGCAGTTCTTC. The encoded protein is CASSLEFEGVNNEQFF.

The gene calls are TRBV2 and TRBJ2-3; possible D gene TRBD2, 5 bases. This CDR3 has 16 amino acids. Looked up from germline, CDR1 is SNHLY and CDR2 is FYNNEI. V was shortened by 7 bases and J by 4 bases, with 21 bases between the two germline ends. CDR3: CASIEGGMVGPDTQYF. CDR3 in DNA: TGTGCCAGCATAGAAGGAGGTATGGTGGGCCCAGATACGCAGTATTTT.